Below, one T cell receptor beta chain is given with its context. This clone's antigen is unknown. No much larger clonotype is one base removed from it; base qualities were not supplied. TCRbeta CDR3 regions were amplified from genomic DNA by means of the immunoSEQ Assay, a bias-controlled multiplex PCR. Under the source paper's analysis protocol: The number of nucleated cells in each sample was estimated from the amplification of reference gene primers within the assay. To quantify the absolute abundance of each unique TCRbeta CDR3 rearrangement, sequence reads were collapsed and filtered. For each sample, productive Simpson clonality was calculated as the square root of Simpson's diversity index across productive rearrangements. TCRdb re-hosts the immuneACCESS table, in-frame sequences only. Its copies lack some clones; in the studies checked, an unresolved V gene accounts for under half of them, and the cause for the rest is not known. Clonal size and the V and J genes are those of that table, whereas D and trimming came from the DNA. The sample table shows around 310,000 clones, and about 90% are seen once. The top ten constitute roughly a tenth of the sample.

These data belong to a study of blood T cell repertoires in COVID-19 (dated by TCRdb to 2018 to 2021). About the investigation overall: Collaborator samples came from the United States, Italy and Spain and covered acute and convalescent phases of COVID-19. The prospective study material was composed of cDNA or gDNA derived from T cells, B-cell-depleted T cells, or PBMCs. Deeply sampled blood TCRbeta repertoires from subjects exposed to, actively infected with, or recovered from COVID-19 were included in the dataset. The repertoires were made available in a free public database intended to serve as a resource for research on the immune response to SARS-CoV-2. Samples were obtained from the ongoing ImmuneRACE study (first 160 participants) and from 1,200 or so subjects provided by 6 global collaborators. Sample metadata almost always included a de-identified subject ID, COVID-19 status, age in years and sex. Where available, HLA class I and class II types were taken from metadata supplied by the sample provider and were not determined by assay-based typing.

CDR1 and CDR2 (SGHAT, FQDESV) derive from the germline V gene (reference sequence). From the cysteine through the phenylalanine, the CDR3 covers 13 amino acids. Just CDR3 DNA is preserved here, 39 bases in frame from base 1. The V end loses 8 bases and the J end loses 8 bases, and a stretch of 18 bases separates them. Beyond this particular receptor, the publication reports: Clinical and demographic metadata were provided uncurated, with the amount varying by source and participant.

Participants in the prospective study were enrolled through a virtual design, were aged roughly 18 to 100 years, and lived in approximately 25 United States geographic areas. Cohort assignment in the prospective study relied on participant-reported clinical history from a screening survey and a study questionnaire. Recovered participants in ImmuneRACE Cohort 3 were defined by two consecutive negative NP/OP PCR tests, clearance by a healthcare professional, or resolution of symptoms. In the prospective study, whole blood, serum and a nasopharyngeal or oropharyngeal swab were collected from each participant by mobile phlebotomists. Over a 2-month period, participants in the prospective study had the option of providing additional blood draws and questionnaires. Blood samples from the prospective study were shipped frozen or at room temperature prior to DNA extraction.

The receptor chain draws on TRBV11-1 and TRBJ1-1, with the D gene not clear enough to name. This TCR was sampled from a woman between 25 and 40 years old who had recovered from COVID-19. The sequenced sample consisted of PBMCs or T cells enriched from blood (not recorded which). DNA sequence: TGTGCCAGCGCGACGAGCCCGGGAAGGGAAGCTTTCTTT. It encodes CASATSPGREAFF.